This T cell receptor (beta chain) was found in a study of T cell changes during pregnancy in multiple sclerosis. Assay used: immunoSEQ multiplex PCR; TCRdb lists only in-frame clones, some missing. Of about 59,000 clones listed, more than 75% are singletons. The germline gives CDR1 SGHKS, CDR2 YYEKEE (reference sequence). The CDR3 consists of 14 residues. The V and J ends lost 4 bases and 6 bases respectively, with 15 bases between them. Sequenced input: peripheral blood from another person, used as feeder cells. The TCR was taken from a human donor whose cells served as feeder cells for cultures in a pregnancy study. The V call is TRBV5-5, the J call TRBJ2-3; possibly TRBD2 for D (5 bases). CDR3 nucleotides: TGTGCCAGCAGCCGGGGAGCGGCCGAGGATACGCAGTATTTT. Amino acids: CASSRGAAEDTQYF.